This entry is about one T cell receptor (beta chain). What antigen it recognizes has not been identified. No base qualities exist here, and no much larger clone lies one base off it. The CDR3 starts with the cysteine, ends with the phenylalanine, and has 17 residues. The sequence is cut down to CDR3 DNA, 51 bases in frame from base 1. Clipping removes 3 bases from V and 1 base from J, with 8 as the unmatched junction base count. According to the germline V gene, CDR1 reads LGHNA and CDR2 reads YSLEER. The entry originates in a study of blood T cells in healthy people across ages (dated by TCRdb to about 2015). Context from the whole study: In model experiments, template switching captured roughly one uniquely barcoded TCR beta cDNA molecule for every two T cells. To track age-related changes in TCR beta repertoire diversity, the study relied on deep sequencing normalized with unique cDNA molecular identifiers. The study analyzed two additional independent replicas of 1 million unique cDNA reads from the same blood draw for two donors, one aged 18 to 29 and one aged 80 or older. Donors of different ages were randomly distributed across sequencing lanes to avoid experimental bias. Four age groups were formed from the donors: young (average approximately 17 years), middle-aged (just under 40), aged (roughly 59) and long-lived (about 80).

Overall study outcomes, separate from this receptor: As age increased, observed TCR beta diversity per million T cells dropped in a roughly linear way, and a significant reduction was already evident by age about 40. Total diversity estimates from one million sequenced T cells were considered lower bounds and underestimates. Bulk unsorted PBMC profiling prevented conclusive comparison of naive and antigen-experienced compartments. A strong correlation was found between observed TCR beta diversity and the percentage of naive T cells measured by flow cytometry. Compared with the aged group, the long-lived group had more naive CD4+ T cells, fewer expanded clones and increased TCR diversity, suggesting age selection. Because the CMV infection status of the donors was unknown, age-related changes in expanded clonotypes may potentially have been confounded.

Library generation was performed with 5' RACE. Sequencer: Illumina HiSeq 2500. The second PCR ran for roughly 7 to 11 cycles and used a J-beta primer mix along with a sample-barcoded 5' primer. A unique molecular identifier was introduced onto each TCR beta cDNA molecule by a template-switch 5' adaptor carrying 12 random nucleotides. Each sample yielded at least 2.5 million CDR3-containing paired-end reads. The Mint cDNA synthesis kit, primed by a TRBC-specific oligonucleotide, was used to synthesize first-strand cDNA from all RNA. Following uracil-DNA glycosylase treatment, all cDNA underwent a first 18-cycle PCR with the universal primers M1SS and BC2_uni_R. The original pipeline was this. For normalization, 1 million high-quality reads were randomly selected from each sample, with every read carrying a distinct molecular identifier. Instead of being binned into consensus sequences, reads with shared molecular identifiers were discarded. MiTCR, with a Q25 quality threshold and the strictest error-elimination algorithm, was used for CDR3 identification, clonotype clustering and error correction. A nonparametric unseen species model with Euler transformation was used to estimate lower-bound total TCR beta diversity. TCRdb trimmed public reads at Q25 via fastp, called clones via MiXCR and kept in-frame beta chains. One record per CDR3 amino acid sequence lists the most common genes and DNA. These V and J calls derive from TCRdb rather than the authors' analysis. The sample yields about 1.7 million distinct CDR3 sequences; approximately 30% were counted once. The leading ten clones occupy about 8% of the sample.

Donors were 39 systemically healthy Caucasian individuals from Russia aged 6 to 90 years. Roughly 11 milliliters of peripheral blood were drawn from each donor into EDTA-treated Vacutainer tubes. Ficoll-Paque density-gradient centrifugation was used to isolate PBMCs, with at least 6.5 million obtained per sample. Total RNA was extracted from PBMCs with Trizol reagent, with at least 6 micrograms obtained per sample. For every donor, flow cytometry on a PBMC aliquot measured the percentage of naive CD45RAhigh/CD27high T cells. Recombination joined TRBV4-3 with TRBJ2-3, with 9 bases aligning to TRBD1. The sequenced material came from blood. This receptor was taken from a woman younger than 45 in good health. The CDR3 is CASSQGQGVLGTDTQYF. The DNA is TGCGCCAGCAGCCAGGGACAGGGAGTGTTGGGCACAGATACGCAGTATTTT.